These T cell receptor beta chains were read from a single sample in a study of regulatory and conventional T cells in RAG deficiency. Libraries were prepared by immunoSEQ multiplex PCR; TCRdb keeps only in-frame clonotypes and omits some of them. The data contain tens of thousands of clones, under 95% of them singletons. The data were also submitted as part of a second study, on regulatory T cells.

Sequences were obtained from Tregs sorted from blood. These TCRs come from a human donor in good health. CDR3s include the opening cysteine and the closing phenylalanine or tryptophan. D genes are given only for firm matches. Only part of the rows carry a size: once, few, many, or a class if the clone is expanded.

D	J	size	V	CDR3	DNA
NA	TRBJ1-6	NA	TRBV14	CASSQIQGSPLHF	TGTGCCAGCAGCCAAATACAGGGCTCACCCCTCCACTTT
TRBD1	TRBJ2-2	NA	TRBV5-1	CASSPDRGTGELFF	TGCGCCAGCAGCCCGGACAGGGGGACCGGGGAGCTGTTTTTT
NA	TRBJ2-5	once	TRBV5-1	CASSNTSGTQYF	TGCGCCAGCAGCAACACCAGTGGGACCCAGTACTTC
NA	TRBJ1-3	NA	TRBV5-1	CASAKISGNTIYF	TGCGCCAGCGCAAAGATCTCTGGAAACACCATATATTTT
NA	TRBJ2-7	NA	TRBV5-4	CASSRDPFSDEQYF	TGTGCCAGCAGCAGGGACCCTTTTAGCGACGAGCAGTACTTC
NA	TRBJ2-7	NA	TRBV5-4	CASSFQTYEQYF	TGTGCCAGCAGCTTCCAGACCTACGAGCAGTACTTC
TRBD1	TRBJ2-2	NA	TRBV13	CASSFGTGPGELFF	TGTGCCAGCAGCTTCGGGACAGGGCCCGGGGAGCTGTTTTTT
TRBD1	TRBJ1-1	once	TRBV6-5	CASSQDRVGTEAFF	TGTGCCAGCAGTCAGGACAGGGTGGGGACTGAAGCTTTCTTT
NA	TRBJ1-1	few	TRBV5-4	CASSLTGTANTEAFF	TGTGCCAGCAGCCTCACCGGGACGGCGAACACTGAAGCTTTCTTT
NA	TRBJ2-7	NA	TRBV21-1	CASSTQSGVAGGPYEQYF	TGTGCCAGCAGCACCCAAAGTGGAGTAGCGGGGGGCCCGTACGAGCAGTACTTC
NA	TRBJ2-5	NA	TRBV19	CASRPEPRWETQYF	TGTGCCAGTCGCCCTGAACCGCGTTGGGAGACCCAGTACTTC
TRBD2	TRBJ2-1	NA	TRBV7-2	CASRMSGGVDNEQFF	TGTGCCAGCAGGATGAGCGGGGGGGTTGACAATGAGCAGTTCTTC
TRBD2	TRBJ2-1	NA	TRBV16	CASSPQGRLAGAKQFF	TGTGCCAGCAGCCCCCAGGGGCGCCTAGCGGGGGCCAAGCAGTTCTTC
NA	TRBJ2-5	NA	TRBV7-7	CASSVRTGETQYF	TGTGCTAGCAGCGTTAGGACTGGGGAGACCCAGTACTTC
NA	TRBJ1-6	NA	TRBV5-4	CASSLDRRSLHF	TGTGCCAGCAGCTTGGACCGTCGGTCCCTCCACTTT
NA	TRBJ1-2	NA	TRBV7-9	CASSLALRYGYTF	TGTGCCAGCAGCTTAGCTCTACGCTATGGCTACACCTTC
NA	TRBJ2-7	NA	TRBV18	CASSHTEQGYEQYF	TGTGCCAGCTCACACACAGAACAGGGCTACGAGCAGTACTTC
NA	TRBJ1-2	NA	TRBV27	CASSPRDGTGYTF	TGTGCCAGCAGTCCCCGGGACGGAACTGGCTACACCTTC
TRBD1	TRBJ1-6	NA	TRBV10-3	CAISEMRQGNSPLHF	TGTGCCATCAGTGAGATGAGACAGGGTAATTCACCCCTCCACTTT
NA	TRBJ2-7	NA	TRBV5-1	CASSLVAGVYEQYF	TGCGCCAGCAGCTTGGTGGCAGGAGTCTACGAGCAGTACTTC
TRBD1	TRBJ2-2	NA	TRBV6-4	CASRGDRNTGELFF	TGTGCCAGCAGGGGGGACAGAAACACCGGGGAGCTGTTTTTT
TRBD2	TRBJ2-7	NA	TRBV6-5	CASSFRTSGHSYEQYF	TGTGCCAGCAGTTTCCGGACTAGCGGGCATTCCTACGAGCAGTACTTC
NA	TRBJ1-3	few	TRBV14	CASSLLVSGNTIYF	TGTGCCAGCAGCCTCTTGGTCTCTGGAAACACCATATATTTT
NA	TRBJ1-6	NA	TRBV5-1	CASSLTGSYNSPLHF	TGCGCCAGCAGCTTGACAGGATCCTATAATTCACCCCTCCACTTT
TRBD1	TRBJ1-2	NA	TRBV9	CASSGPGTGLYGYTF	TGTGCCAGCAGCGGCCCCGGGACAGGGCTCTATGGCTACACCTTC
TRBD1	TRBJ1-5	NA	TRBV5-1	CASSLEGQTNQPQHF	TGCGCCAGCAGCTTGGAGGGACAGACGAATCAGCCCCAGCATTTT
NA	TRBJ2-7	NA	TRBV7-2	CASSPLGTATYEQYF	TGTGCCAGCAGCCCCCTAGGGACGGCAACCTACGAGCAGTACTTC
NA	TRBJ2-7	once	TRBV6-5	CASSPATWNYEQYF	TGTGCCAGCAGTCCCGCCACATGGAACTACGAGCAGTACTTC
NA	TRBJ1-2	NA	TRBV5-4	CASSLARGGYTF	TGTGCCAGCAGCTTGGCCAGGGGCGGCTACACCTTC
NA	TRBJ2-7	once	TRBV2	CASSGFPEQYF	TGTGCCAGCAGTGGGTTTCCCGAGCAGTACTTC
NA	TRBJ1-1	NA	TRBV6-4	CASTFGGVNTEAFF	TGTGCCAGCACATTCGGGGGAGTGAACACTGAAGCTTTCTTT
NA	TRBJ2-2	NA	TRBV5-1	CASSLAVDYRTGELFF	TGCGCCAGCAGCTTGGCCGTAGATTATAGGACCGGGGAGCTGTTTTTT
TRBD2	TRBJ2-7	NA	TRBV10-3	CAISGGRGTFNF	TGTGCCATCAGTGGGGGGAGGGGCACCTTTAACTTC